The sequence of this T cell receptor (beta chain) was determined in a study of technical replicates of blood from a few donors. Assay used: immunoSEQ multiplex PCR; TCRdb lists only in-frame clones, some missing. The sample contains 74,000 or so clones, roughly 97% of which appear only once. From germline, CDR1 is SQVTM and CDR2 ANQGSEA. J gave up 7 bases and V 5 bases, and 7 bases lay outside the gene matches. CDR3 length: 13 residues. The sequence came from a human donor in good health. The sample comprised T cells isolated from PBMCs. The gene calls are TRBV29-1 and TRBJ2-1, with TRBD1 matching over 8 bases. For the CDR3, the DNA is TGCAGCGTTCCCAGGACAGGGAGGAATGAGCAGTTCTTC. Its protein is CSVPRTGRNEQFF.